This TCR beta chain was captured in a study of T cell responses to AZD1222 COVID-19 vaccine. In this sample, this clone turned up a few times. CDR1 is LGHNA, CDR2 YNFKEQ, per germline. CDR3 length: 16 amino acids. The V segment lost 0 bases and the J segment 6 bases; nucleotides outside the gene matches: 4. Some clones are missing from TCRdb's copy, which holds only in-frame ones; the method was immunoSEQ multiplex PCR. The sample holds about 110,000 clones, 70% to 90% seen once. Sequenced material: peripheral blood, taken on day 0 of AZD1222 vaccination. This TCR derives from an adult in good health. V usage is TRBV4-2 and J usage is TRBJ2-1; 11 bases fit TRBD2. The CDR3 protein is CASSQDRLAGGNEQFF. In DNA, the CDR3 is TGTGCCAGCAGCCAAGATCGGCTAGCGGGGGGCAATGAGCAGTTCTTC.